Following are 10 T cell receptor beta chains from one sample sequenced in a study of blood T cell repertoires in COVID-19. Sequenced by immunoSEQ multiplex PCR; TCRdb stores in-frame clones only, minus some. The sample has 75,000 to 100,000 clones; around 87% are singletons. Sequencing used peripheral blood. Receptors were obtained from a human donor in a cohort sampled during active COVID-19.

This clone was observed once. V gene TRBV20-1 combines with J gene TRBJ2-6; D unresolved. V was shortened by 3 bases and J by 4 bases, with 7 bases between the two germline ends. The CDR3 has 13 residues. The V gene's germline CDR1 is DFQATT and CDR2 SNEGSKA (reference sequence). Here the CDR3 reads CSASPSGANVLTF. The CDR3 DNA is TGCAGTGCTAGTCCGAGCGGGGCCAACGTCCTGACTTTC.

The genes are TRBV28 and TRBJ2-7; 9 bases line up with TRBD1. Germline CDR1 reads MDHEN; CDR2 reads SYDVKM. The CDR3 runs 16 residues. V lost 3 bases, J lost 2 bases, and 8 bases stayed unmatched. In nucleotides, the CDR3 is TGTGCCAGCAGTTTGGGTACAGGGGGCTTTGCCTACGAGCAGTACTTC. Its protein product is CASSLGTGGFAYEQYF.

The gene calls are TRBV13 and TRBJ2-7; possibly TRBD1 for D (5 bases). The V gene lost 0 bases and the J gene lost 0 bases, with 12 bases spanning the gap. Germline loops: CDR1 PRHDT, CDR2 FYEKMQ (reference sequence). The CDR3 contains 16 residues. The CDR3 reads CASSLGSGTGSYEQYF. CDR3 DNA: TGTGCCAGCAGCTTAGGGTCGGGCACAGGCTCCTACGAGCAGTACTTC.

V is TRBV4-3 and J is TRBJ2-3, with D perhaps TRBD2 (7 bases). Trimming removed 6 bases from V and 1 base from J, with 23 bases in between. The CDR3 loop spans 18 amino acids. From germline, CDR1 is LGHNA and CDR2 YSLEER. The CDR3 DNA is TGCGCCAGCAGTTTCGAGGGGGGGAGGCCTCTTCGCACAGATACGCAGTATTTT. Protein sequence: CASSFEGGRPLRTDTQYF.

V gene TRBV28 combines with J gene TRBJ1-2; D might be TRBD1 (6 bases). Germline CDR1 MDHEN, CDR2 SYDVKM. The length of the CDR3 is 15 residues. V lost 5 bases to trimming and J lost 8 bases, with 21 bases between them. DNA for the CDR3: TGTGCCAGCAGTCAAACAGGGAGGGGAAGGTGGGGCTACACCTTC. Translating gives CASSQTGRGRWGYTF.

The V and J genes are TRBV5-6 and TRBJ1-5; D is perhaps TRBD1 (6 bases). CDR3 size: 17 residues. Trimming removed 0 bases from V and 2 bases from J, with 15 bases in between. The germline gives CDR1 SGHDT, CDR2 YYEEEE. The CDR3 nucleotides are TGTGCCAGCAGCTTGGGCAGGGGCTTGCTAGGCAATCAGCCCCAGCATTTT. It codes for CASSLGRGLLGNQPQHF.

The chain has TRBV2 and TRBJ2-7; 7 nucleotides match TRBD1. CDR3 size: 12 residues. V was pared by 4 bases and J by 3 bases, with 0 bases of the junction left unmatched. CDR1 is SNHLY, CDR2 FYNNEI, per germline. In nucleotides, the CDR3 is TGTGCCAGCAGTGCAGGGGGCTACGAGCAGTACTTC. It codes for CASSAGGYEQYF. Drawing the rest from reference TRBV2 and TRBJ2-7, the complete variable domain is EPEVTQTPSHQVTQMGQEVILRCVPISNHLYFYWYRQILGQKVEFLVSFYNNEISEKSEIFDDQFSVERPDGSNFTLKIRSTKLEDSAMYFCASSAGGYEQYFGPGTRLTVT.

The chain employs TRBV7-2 and TRBJ2-7; TRBD2 agrees at 7 bases. The length of the CDR3 is 13 residues. The trim removed 1 base at V and 6 bases at J, leaving 3 bases unmatched. Germline lookup yields CDR1 SGHTA and CDR2 FQGNSA. The CDR3 coding sequence is TGTGCCAGCAGCTTAGGGGGGGGGTCCGAGCAGTACTTC. Protein product: CASSLGGGSEQYF.

The chain recombines TRBV7-2 with TRBJ2-7, with D maybe TRBD2 (6 bases). V was trimmed by 5 bases and J by 0 bases, leaving 11 bases between them. Germline CDR1 SGHTA, CDR2 FQGNSA. The CDR3 runs to 14 residues. CDR3 sequence: CASSRSGPSYEQYF. The CDR3 DNA is TGTGCCAGCAGCCGGAGCGGGCCCTCCTACGAGCAGTACTTC.

V gene TRBV19 combines with J gene TRBJ2-7; 8 bases map to TRBD1. Germline V gene lookup returns CDR1 LNHDA and CDR2 SQIVND (reference sequence). The CDR3 is 15 residues long. Trimming at V came to 5 bases and at J to 5 bases, leaving 11 bases not matched to a gene. The CDR3 spells CASSSTGTGLHEQYF. The CDR3 DNA is TGTGCCAGTAGTTCCACCGGGACAGGTCTCCACGAGCAGTACTTC.